This is a list of T cell receptor beta chains from one sample in a study of breast tumors, draining lymph nodes, adjacent tissues. One entry per CDR3 protein, called by TCRdb with MiXCR from the multiplex PCR reads. Here the sample spans 70,000 to 95,000 distinct CDR3 sequences, approximately 19% being singletons. The sample consisted of axillary lymph node tissue. The origin of the receptors is a female donor with breast cancer. Some clones in this sample may be carry-over from other donors' samples. Both conserved end residues are part of each CDR3. Fields, in order: V gene, CDR3 protein.

TRBV12-3/TRBV12-4 CASSRGTSGKETQYF
TRBV19 CASSTSGPYEQYF
TRBV6-6 CASSYSGGEGQPQHF
TRBV7-7 CANSSYRTSYNEQFF
TRBV4-1 CASSPGLAGWPGSYEQYF
TRBV7-9 CASSFGQGRDEKLFF
TRBV6-2/TRBV6-3 CASSPRLAAPYEQYF
TRBV19 CASSDYRGVITDTQYF
TRBV29-1 CSVRQGTDTQYF
TRBV13 CASSFRLPGAGGYNEQFF
TRBV7-2 CATRPLLGTPLHF
TRBV12-5 CASGYPPGQTNEKLFF
TRBV6-6 CASSGPAVRTSGRKDYEQYF
TRBV10-3 CAIRDDYNEQFF
TRBV5-8 CASSLVVSGSSVGYEQYF
TRBV20-1 CSAGNRDQETQYF
TRBV6-2/TRBV6-3 CASRRPTNEKLFF
TRBV28 CASSLRSPPYEQYF
TRBV6-1 CASSGSTRMTGSYNEQFF
TRBV6-6 CASSSGTGKNIQYF
TRBV2 CASSEFRAQPQHF
TRBV2 CASSEAGSGGPQHF
TRBV2 CASSEGRTAGNTIYF
TRBV30 CAWSTGLYGYTF
TRBV9 CASSVGGTNEKPFF
TRBV20-1 CSARQDGDSPLHF
TRBV20-1 CSAHGSSYNSPLHF
TRBV6-5 CASSYSSGLDGYTF
TRBV28 CASNTGGGSYEQYF
TRBV7-9 CVSSLVDGPKGTQYF
TRBV6-1 CASRPPSNQPQHF
TRBV20-1 CSAGLAHSYEQYF
TRBV27 CASSLPSGSSYNEQFF
TRBV4-1 CASSQIAEGVLEQYF
TRBV5-1 CASSQLAGADNEQFF
TRBV4-3 CASSQRLAYEQYF
TRBV30 CAWRGWGGADTQYF
TRBV19 CASSPLGGGELKTQYF
TRBV7-3 CASSQEPTSVFSTDTQYF
TRBV28 CASSLTQQGTYEQYF
TRBV29-1 CSVREGGAEAFF
TRBV20-1 CSARVAGGGDTQYF
TRBV5-4 CASSLDYSYEQYF
TRBV6-1 CASSWTYEQYF
TRBV3-1 CASSRSPTDTQYF
TRBV7-2 CASSLVQGLSSDTQYF
TRBV5-1 CASSFTGQAYEQYF
TRBV20-1 CSALNLVGDYGYTF
TRBV7-9 CASSLNAGEQYF